A single sample is the source of the 31 T cell receptor beta chains below, sequenced in a study of vaccination and CD4 T cells after COVID-19. Time point denoted: late sampling 161 to 241 days after vaccination in three convalescent patients. TCRdb itself ran the PCR reads through MiXCR, one entry per CDR3 protein. Of 25,000 to 35,000 distinct CDR3 sequences listed, approximately 48% were seen once; the top ten hold less than 6%. The sequences come from CD4+ T cells from blood, collected about 7 months after SARS-CoV-2 vaccination. The receptors derive from a human donor who had recovered from COVID-19.

CDR3 in amino acids: CASSIDGEKPQHF. The DNA of the CDR3 is TGTGCCAGTAGTATAGACGGGGAGAAGCCCCAGCATTTT. The V gene is TRBV19, the J gene TRBJ1-5; D gene uncertain. The CDR3 covers 13 residues. Trimming took 0 bases from V and 8 from J, leaving 8 bases between them. Germline V gene data show CDR1 as LNHDA and CDR2 as SQIVND (reference sequence).

V is TRBV28 and J is TRBJ1-2; D possibly corresponds to TRBD1 (5 bases). V dropped 6 bases and J dropped 1 base, with 9 bases sitting between them. Per the germline V gene, CDR1 is MDHEN and CDR2 is SYDVKM. This CDR3 contains 13 residues. The CDR3 DNA sequence: TGTGCCAGCAGGGGAGACAGTAACTATGGCTACACCTTC. It codes for CASRGDSNYGYTF.

The V gene is TRBV6-2 or TRBV6-3, the J gene TRBJ2-3; TRBD2 aligns across 7 bases. Germline assignment: CDR1 MNHEY and CDR2 SVGEGT. V shed 8 bases and J 2 bases; nucleotides not matched to a gene: 4. The CDR3 spans 13 residues. For the CDR3, the DNA is TGTGCCAGCGGGAGGGCCTTCACAGATACGCAGTATTTT. Its translation is CASGRAFTDTQYF.

V usage is TRBV7-9 and J usage is TRBJ2-1, with no clear D. Germline-derived CDR1 and CDR2 are SEHNR and FQNEAQ (reference sequence). There are 19 residues in the CDR3. Trimming removed 5 bases from V and 0 bases from J, with 23 bases in between. The CDR3 loop is CASSPWTAVPVRSYNEQFF. CDR3 coding DNA: TGTGCCAGCAGCCCGTGGACCGCCGTCCCAGTCCGCTCCTACAATGAGCAGTTCTTC.

This chain uses TRBV19 with TRBJ1-1; 8 nucleotides align to TRBD1. Germline V gene lookup returns CDR1 LNHDA and CDR2 SQIVND (reference sequence). V shed 3 bases, J shed 9 bases, and the junction held 6 bases outside the gene matches. The CDR3 covers 13 residues. CDR3 region: CASSIGTGAQAFF. CDR3 DNA sequence: TGTGCCAGTAGTATTGGGACAGGCGCGCAAGCTTTCTTT. Variable domain in full (rest from reference TRBV19 and TRBJ1-1): DGGITQSPKYLFRKEGQNVTLSCEQNLNHDAMYWYRQDPGQGLRLIYYSQIVNDFQKGDIAEGYSVSREKKESFPLTVTSAQKNPTAFYLCASSIGTGAQAFFGQGTRLTVV.

This clonotype turned up a few times. The V call is TRBV7-2, the J call TRBJ2-5, with 12 bases identical to TRBD2. Germline CDR1 SGHTA, CDR2 FQGNSA. This CDR3 contains 18 residues. Trimming removed 5 bases from V and 2 bases from J; junction bases left unmatched: 12. The CDR3 nucleotides are TGTGCCAGCAGCGGGACAGAGCTAGCGGGAGGGATTCAAGAGACCCAGTACTTC. Its translation: CASSGTELAGGIQETQYF.

The CDR3 DNA reads TGCAGTGCTAGAGAACGGTTTCCGGACTGGTCCTACGAGCAGTACTTC. Its protein product is CSARERFPDWSYEQYF. This chain connects TRBV20-1 to TRBJ2-7, with D tentatively TRBD2 (5 bases). This CDR3 contains 16 residues. Germline V CDR1 and CDR2: DFQATT, SNEGSKA (reference sequence). Trimming stripped 0 bases from V and 1 base from J, with 16 bases between.

The chain combines TRBV20-1 with TRBJ1-2, with D unresolved. The CDR3 runs to 16 residues. Per the germline V gene, CDR1 is DFQATT and CDR2 is SNEGSKA (reference sequence). The ends were cut back, 2 bases at V and 3 bases at J, with 19 bases in the middle. In DNA form, the CDR3 reads TGCAGTGCTAGAACCCCGGGATTTACTCGGGACTATGGCTACACCTTC. Amino acids: CSARTPGFTRDYGYTF.

The chain recombines TRBV2 with TRBJ2-5; D might be TRBD1 (6 bases). The CDR3 is 15 amino acids. Per germline, CDR1 SNHLY and CDR2 FYNNEI. The V and J ends lost 2 bases and 1 base respectively, with 11 bases between them. CDR3 sequence (DNA): TGTGCCAGCAGTGAATACACAGGGATCCAAGAGACCCAGTACTTC. The encoded protein is CASSEYTGIQETQYF.

The genes are TRBV29-1 and TRBJ2-7; maybe TRBD1 (5 bases). Per the germline V gene, CDR1 is SQVTM and CDR2 is ANQGSEA. This CDR3 contains 13 residues. V lost 1 base, J lost 7 bases, and 14 bases lay in between. For the CDR3, the DNA is TGCAGCGTTGAAGGGCAGGGTCGATGGGAGCAGTACTTC. Its translation: CSVEGQGRWEQYF.

This clonotype was detected only a few times. The chain employs TRBV24-1 and TRBJ2-1; 10 positions match TRBD2. J lost 9 bases, V lost 7 bases, and 26 bases had no gene match. The CDR3 totals 20 residues. The germline V gene has CDR1 KGHDR and CDR2 SFDVKD. CDR3 loop: CATSNPAGRGRSGRAGEQFF. The DNA for the CDR3 is TGTGCCACCAGCAATCCCGCTGGGAGGGGCCGAAGCGGGAGGGCCGGTGAGCAGTTCTTC.

The genes are TRBV19 and TRBJ1-5; no reliable D call. CDR1 and CDR2 (germline): LNHDA, SQIVND (reference sequence). The CDR3 runs to 12 residues. Trimming took 7 bases from V and 12 from J, leaving 16 bases between them. The DNA for the CDR3 is TGTGCCAGTAACCCCCCCGACGGGCTCCAGCATTTT. Translated: CASNPPDGLQHF. The full variable domain, with the rest looked up from reference TRBV19 and TRBJ1-5, is DGGITQSPKYLFRKEGQNVTLSCEQNLNHDAMYWYRQDPGQGLRLIYYSQIVNDFQKGDIAEGYSVSREKKESFPLTVTSAQKNPTAFYLCASNPPDGLQHFGDGTRLSIL.

The rearrangement links TRBV10-3 to TRBJ2-3; D gene uncertain. The germline V and J ends were trimmed by 7 bases and 1 base, with 9 bases remaining between them. The CDR3 totals 13 residues. Germline CDR1 is ENHRY and CDR2 is SYGVKD. The CDR3 coding sequence is TGTGCCATCACCGGTTCTGGCACAGATACGCAGTATTTT. Residues: CAITGSGTDTQYF.

The chain links TRBV7-2 to TRBJ2-7, with D perhaps TRBD2 (5 bases). Germline CDR1 is SGHTA and CDR2 is FQGNSA. V gave up 7 bases and J gave up 9 bases, with 22 bases separating them. The CDR3 has 14 amino acids. The CDR3 bases are TGTGCCAGCATCGAGGACTTGCCTACGAGGGTGCAGTACTTC. Translating it yields CASIEDLPTRVQYF.

The genes are TRBV10-3 and TRBJ2-1, with TRBD2 matching 11 bases. V was clipped by 4 bases and J by 0 bases; unmatched bases: 5. The CDR3 is 17 amino acids. Germline CDR1 reads ENHRY; CDR2 reads SYGVKD. The CDR3, as DNA: TGTGCCATCAGTGGGACTAGCGGGCCCAGCTCCTACAATGAGCAGTTCTTC. It is translated as CAISGTSGPSSYNEQFF.

This clonotype was counted a few times. The chain couples TRBV6-1 to TRBJ2-7; 11 nucleotides agree with TRBD2. The CDR3 is 16 residues long. Germline V gene data show CDR1 as MNHNS and CDR2 as SASEGT. With V trimmed by 7 bases and J by 2 bases, 10 bases remained unmatched. The DNA of the CDR3 is TGTGCCAGCATTCAACTAGCGGGAGAAGCTACCTACGAGCAGTACTTC. Amino acids: CASIQLAGEATYEQYF.

Here the CDR3 DNA reads TGTGCCAGCAGCTCTAGCGGGAGGGCCGGGACAGATACGCAGTATTTT. The encoded protein is CASSSSGRAGTDTQYF. This chain uses TRBV28 with TRBJ2-3; 12 nucleotides match TRBD2. Unmatched junction bases numbered 7, after V lost 6 bases and J lost 3 bases. The V gene's germline CDR1 is MDHEN and CDR2 SYDVKM. This CDR3 spans 16 amino acids.

The chain couples TRBV5-6 to TRBJ1-6; TRBD1 is a possible D gene (6 bases). CDR1 and CDR2 from the germline V gene are SGHDT and YYEEEE. The CDR3 totals 16 residues. Trimming cost V 1 base and J 8 bases, with 16 bases left between them. CDR3 in amino acids: CASSLTTGSIDSPLHF. The DNA of the CDR3 is TGTGCCAGCAGCTTGACTACAGGGTCCATCGATTCACCCCTCCACTTT.

This chain links TRBV27 with TRBJ2-7; possible D gene TRBD2, 5 bases. The germline V and J ends were trimmed by 1 base and 2 bases, with 12 bases remaining between them. Germline lookup yields CDR1 MNHEY and CDR2 SMNVEV (reference sequence). This CDR3 is 15 amino acids long. CDR3: CASSLLASSTYEQYF. CDR3 coding DNA: TGTGCCAGCAGTTTATTGGCTAGCTCGACCTACGAGCAGTACTTC.

The chain employs TRBV28 and TRBJ2-5; TRBD1 agrees at 10 bases. Losses at the gene ends were 5 bases for V and 5 bases for J; bases not matched to a gene: 11. Per germline, CDR1 MDHEN and CDR2 SYDVKM. The CDR3 runs 16 residues. CDR3: CASSPLPGQGYETQYF. The CDR3 DNA follows: TGTGCCAGCAGTCCCCTCCCGGGACAGGGGTACGAGACCCAGTACTTC. Combining the CDR3 with reference TRBV28 and TRBJ2-5 gives the whole variable domain DVKVTQSSRYLVKRTGEKVFLECVQDMDHENMFWYRQDPGLGLRLIYFSYDVKMKEKGDIPEGYSVSREKKERFSLILESASTNQTSMYLCASSPLPGQGYETQYFGPGTRLLVL.

The chain couples TRBV4-1 to TRBJ1-5; no clear D gene. The CDR3 totals 14 residues. Trimming shortened V by 0 bases and J by 8 bases, and 11 bases separated the two germline ends. CDR1 MGHRA and CDR2 YSYEKL come from the germline V gene. The CDR3 nucleotides read TGCGCCAGCAGCCAAGAATCGCTCATTGAGCCCCAGCATTTT. Amino acid sequence: CASSQESLIEPQHF.

This clonotype was recorded only once. The chain uses TRBV28 and TRBJ1-5; D call uncertain. The germline V gene has CDR1 MDHEN and CDR2 SYDVKM. The CDR3 sequence is 14 residues long. V was shortened by 11 bases and J by 0 bases, with 14 bases between the two germline ends. The CDR3 bases are TGTGCCGCGCGGGGAGGACGTAGCAATCAGCCCCAGCATTTT. The encoded protein is CAARGGRSNQPQHF.

There are a few counts of this clonotype. The chain recombines TRBV20-1 with TRBJ2-5; tentative D call: TRBD2 (6 bases). The CDR3 is 14 amino acids. Germline-derived CDR1 and CDR2 are DFQATT and SNEGSKA (reference sequence). Trimming removed 0 bases from V and 3 bases from J, with 11 bases in between. The CDR3 nucleotides read TGCAGTGCTAGAGATGGAGGGCCTGAAGAGACCCAGTACTTC. Translated, it gives CSARDGGPEETQYF.

There are a few counts of this clonotype. The rearrangement uses TRBV6-1 and TRBJ1-2; tentative D call: TRBD1 (6 bases). V lost 1 base, J lost 0 bases, and 9 bases lay in between. Germline values: CDR1 MNHNS, CDR2 SASEGT. CDR3 size: 15 residues. The CDR3, as DNA: TGTGCCAGCAGTGAAGGGACAGTCTCTAACTATGGCTACACCTTC. It translates to CASSEGTVSNYGYTF.

CDR3 in amino acids: CASSFAETGLWNQPQHF. The CDR3 nucleotides are TGTGCCAGCAGTTTTGCCGAGACAGGGCTATGGAATCAGCCCCAGCATTTT. The rearrangement uses TRBV28 and TRBJ1-5, with 7 bases that match TRBD1. Looked up from germline, CDR1 is MDHEN and CDR2 is SYDVKM. The trim removed 3 bases at V and 4 bases at J, leaving 12 bases unmatched. This CDR3 comprises 17 residues.

This clonotype occurred once. V is TRBV28 and J is TRBJ2-7; the D call may be TRBD1 or TRBD2 (5 bases each). V gave up 6 bases and J gave up 4 bases, with 19 bases separating them. The CDR3 loop spans 15 amino acids. The germline gives CDR1 MDHEN, CDR2 SYDVKM. CDR3 residues: CASSSPGPQGYEQYF. The CDR3 DNA follows: TGTGCCAGCAGCTCCCCGGGACCTCAAGGTTACGAGCAGTACTTC.

The chain couples TRBV29-1 to TRBJ1-2, with no clear D. This CDR3 contains 10 residues. Germline V lookup: CDR1 SQVTM, CDR2 ANQGSEA. Trimming left V 0 bases short and J 9 bases short, with 5 bases between. CDR3 protein: CSVEEASYTF. For the CDR3, the DNA is TGCAGCGTTGAAGAGGCCAGCTACACCTTC.

The chain is built from TRBV19 and TRBJ2-2; D assignment may be TRBD1 or TRBD2 (5 bases each). Looked up from germline, CDR1 is LNHDA and CDR2 is SQIVND (reference sequence). The V end lost 5 bases, the J end lost 1 base, and 8 bases lay between the germline ends. This CDR3 comprises 14 residues. CDR3 residues: CASSGTVNTGELFF. The CDR3 coding sequence is TGTGCCAGTAGTGGGACGGTGAACACCGGGGAGCTGTTTTTT.

The table lists this clonotype with a count of one. The chain has TRBV7-9 and TRBJ1-1, with 8 bases aligning to TRBD1. The CDR3 contains 12 residues. The J segment lost 7 bases and the V segment lost 9 bases, leaving 7 bases of the junction unmatched. Germline lookup yields CDR1 SEHNR and CDR2 FQNEAQ (reference sequence). The CDR3 DNA is TGTGCCAGTGTCAGGGGGCCTGGTGAAGCTTTCTTT. Its translation: CASVRGPGEAFF.

This clonotype was seen only a few times. This sequence joins TRBV28 and TRBJ2-5; TRBD2 matches at 7 bases. The CDR3 has 17 residues. CDR1 and CDR2 from the germline V gene are MDHEN and SYDVKM. Germline trimming cut 3 bases from V and 1 base from J; bases unmatched to any gene: 11. CDR3 residues: CASSFVVASGLQETQYF. The CDR3 region has the DNA TGTGCCAGCAGTTTTGTCGTCGCTAGCGGACTCCAAGAGACCCAGTACTTC.

This clonotype was counted a few times. The chain joins TRBV20-1 to TRBJ1-5; 7 bases are a match to TRBD1. Germline trimming cut 5 bases from V and 3 bases from J; bases unmatched to any gene: 4. Germline loops: CDR1 DFQATT, CDR2 SNEGSKA (reference sequence). This CDR3 contains 13 residues. Here the CDR3 DNA reads TGCAGTGCTGCCGGGACAGACAATCAGCCCCAGCATTTT. It yields the protein CSAAGTDNQPQHF.